These 20 T cell receptor beta chains share one sample of origin, sequenced in a study of T cells after yellow fever vaccination. Via MiXCR, TCRdb re-called the 5' RACE reads, giving one row per CDR3 protein. This sample has 100,000 to 150,000 distinct CDR3 sequences; roughly 6.7% occur once, and the top ten carry just under 2.5%. Sequencing was performed on CD4+ T cells sorted from PBMCs, taken approximately 11 days after the first yellow fever vaccination. These receptor sequences come from a man younger than 35 who received the YFV17D yellow fever vaccine.

This clonotype turned up a few times. V gene TRBV5-1 combines with J gene TRBJ2-3; D may be TRBD1 (6 bases). The germline V and J ends were trimmed by 0 bases and 5 bases, with 16 bases remaining between them. From germline, CDR1 is SGHRS and CDR2 YFSETQ. The CDR3 has 16 amino acids. The CDR3 DNA follows: TGCGCCAGCAGCTTGGGAGCAGGGGATCTTCAAGATACGCAGTATTTT. This encodes CASSLGAGDLQDTQYF.

V is TRBV12-3 or TRBV12-4 and J is TRBJ2-3, with 9 bases matching TRBD2. V dropped 6 bases and J dropped 2; count of bases not matched to a gene: 3. This CDR3 is built from 14 residues. CDR3 in DNA: TGTGCCAGCAGGTCGGGACTAGCCACAGATACGCAGTATTTT. This sequence encodes CASRSGLATDTQYF.

The table lists this clonotype with many counts. The chain couples TRBV24-1 to TRBJ2-2; the D gene is possibly TRBD1 (6 bases). The V and J ends lost 5 bases and 5 bases respectively, with 20 bases between them. The CDR3 has 17 residues. Looked up from germline, CDR1 is KGHDR and CDR2 is SFDVKD. As DNA, the CDR3 is TGTGCCACCAGTGCACCTCCGGGTCAGGGGAAAACCGGGGAGCTGTTTTTT. Its translation is CATSAPPGQGKTGELFF.

This clonotype was seen only a few times. CDR3 DNA sequence: TGTGCCAGCAGCTTGCCCCCAGGGGAGGTTAATGAGCAGTTCTTC. It is translated as CASSLPPGEVNEQFF. The J gene is TRBJ2-1, the V gene TRBV5-6, with D perhaps TRBD1 or TRBD2 (6 bases each). CDR1 is SGHDT and CDR2 is YYEEEE in the germline V gene. The germline V and J ends were trimmed by 1 base and 7 bases, with 15 bases remaining between them. This CDR3 comprises 15 residues.

In the case of this clonotype: This could be a read error, since a much larger clone is one nucleotide away. V gene TRBV5-1 combines with J gene TRBJ2-2, with D unclear. Germline CDR1 SGHRS, CDR2 YFSETQ. The CDR3 extends over 16 amino acids. Trimming shortened V by 0 bases and J by 2 bases, and 11 bases separated the two germline ends. The CDR3, as DNA: TGCGCCAGCAGCTTGGGCTTGCACGGAAACACCGGGGAGCTGTTTTTT. It is translated as CASSLGLHGNTGELFF.

The table lists this clonotype with many counts. The chain recombines TRBV7-7 with TRBJ2-1; TRBD2 might be the D (6 bases). In germline, CDR1 is SSHAT, CDR2 FNYEAQ (reference sequence). Trimming shortened V by 3 bases and J by 6 bases, and 15 bases separated the two germline ends. The CDR3 contains 15 residues. Here the CDR3 reads CASSFGGVFGNEQFF. For the CDR3, the DNA is TGTGCCAGCAGCTTTGGCGGGGTATTTGGCAATGAGCAGTTCTTC.

This clonotype has a count of ten or more. The chain links TRBV29-1 to TRBJ1-2; D possibly corresponds to TRBD1 (5 bases). The CDR3 is 13 amino acids. CDR1 is SQVTM, CDR2 ANQGSEA, per germline. Trimming took off 4 bases at V and 8 bases at J, with 17 bases between the two ends. The CDR3 DNA follows: TGCAGCGTTGCGGGCCTGCAGGGCGGCGGCTACACCTTC. Encoded protein: CSVAGLQGGGYTF.

This clonotype was observed many times. The rearrangement joins TRBV9 to TRBJ2-1, with D possibly called TRBD1 or TRBD2 (5 bases each). From germline, CDR1 is SGDLS and CDR2 YYNGEE. There are 15 residues in the CDR3. Trimming took 3 bases from V and 1 from J, leaving 11 bases between them. The chain's CDR3 is CASSAAEGSYNEQFF. CDR3 nucleotides: TGTGCCAGCAGCGCTGCTGAGGGGTCCTACAATGAGCAGTTCTTC. Combining the CDR3 with reference TRBV9 and TRBJ2-1 gives the whole variable domain DSGVTQTPKHLITATGQRVTLRCSPRSGDLSVYWYQQSLDQGLQFLIQYYNGEERAKGNILERFSAQQFPDLHSELNLSSLELGDSALYFCASSAAEGSYNEQFFGPGTRLTVL.

This clonotype was seen at least ten times. The chain carries TRBV5-4 and TRBJ2-5; D ambiguous. The CDR3 is 13 amino acids. Germline-derived CDR1 and CDR2 are SGHNT and YYREEE (reference sequence). V lost 4 bases and J lost 2, with 9 bases in between. The CDR3 reads CASSRIPQETQYF. CDR3 DNA: TGTGCCAGCAGCCGCATACCACAAGAGACCCAGTACTTC.

This clonotype has ten or more counts. The J gene is TRBJ2-5, the V gene TRBV10-3, with 7 bases lining up with TRBD1. J was trimmed by 3 bases and V by 8 bases; bases with no gene match: 9. Looked up from germline, CDR1 is ENHRY and CDR2 is SYGVKD. CDR3 length: 14 amino acids. Written as DNA, the CDR3 is TGTGCCATCGGTCACCGGGACAGTAAAGAGACCCAGTACTTC. Amino acid sequence: CAIGHRDSKETQYF.

There are many counts of this clonotype. This rearrangement joins TRBV12-3 or TRBV12-4 to TRBJ1-6; 7 nucleotides match TRBD1. This CDR3 comprises 14 residues. V gave up 7 bases and J gave up 10 bases; unmatched junction bases: 10. Here the CDR3 reads CASIPNGQESPLHF. CDR3 DNA: TGTGCCAGCATCCCTAACGGACAGGAATCACCCCTCCACTTT.

This clonotype came up many times. J is TRBJ1-1 and V is TRBV12-3 or TRBV12-4, with D unresolved. This CDR3 is 16 amino acids long. The V and J ends lost 4 bases and 1 base respectively, with 16 bases between them. This chain's CDR3 is CASSSDIGRTNTEAFF. The CDR3 DNA follows: TGTGCCAGCAGTTCCGATATTGGCAGGACGAACACTGAAGCTTTCTTT.

This chain joins TRBV9 and TRBJ1-5; D not certain. The ends were cut back, 0 bases at V and 6 bases at J, with 7 bases in the middle. The germline V gene has CDR1 SGDLS and CDR2 YYNGEE. This CDR3 comprises 13 residues. The CDR3 sequence is CASSVDYTQPQHF. The CDR3 nucleotides are TGTGCCAGCAGCGTAGATTATACTCAGCCCCAGCATTTT.

Only a few counts were recorded for this clonotype. The V and J genes are TRBV5-1 and TRBJ2-2; 8 nucleotides line up with TRBD2. CDR1 is SGHRS and CDR2 is YFSETQ in the germline V gene. Germline trimming cut 2 bases from V and 4 bases from J; bases unmatched to any gene: 16. This CDR3 is built from 19 residues. CDR3 protein: CASSFLVPQAGGRTGELFF. As DNA, the CDR3 is TGCGCCAGCAGCTTCCTCGTGCCACAGGCGGGGGGTCGCACCGGGGAGCTGTTTTTT.

V and J are TRBV30 and TRBJ1-2, with 7 bases lining up with TRBD1. Trimming at V came to 0 bases and at J to 6 bases, leaving 7 bases not matched to a gene. Germline V gives CDR1 GTSNPN, CDR2 SVGIG (reference sequence). This CDR3 has 14 amino acids. CDR3 in DNA: TGTGCCTGGAGTGTACTTTCCAGGGGGGATGGCTACACCTTC. Protein sequence: CAWSVLSRGDGYTF.

The rearrangement uses TRBV29-1 and TRBJ1-5; D is ambiguous. The CDR3 is 12 amino acids. V dropped 4 bases and J dropped 1 base, with 5 bases sitting between them. Germline values: CDR1 SQVTM, CDR2 ANQGSEA. In DNA form, the CDR3 reads TGCAGCGTTGCGGACAGCAATCAGCCCCAGCATTTT. This codes for CSVADSNQPQHF.

This clonotype was counted many times. V usage is TRBV21-1 and J usage is TRBJ2-1; TRBD2 reflects the table's D call only, with no check against the DNA. TRBV21-1 corresponds to a pseudogene. CDR3 size: 16 residues. The CDR3 bases are TGTGCCAGCAGCTCCAAGGGACTGCCTTCCTACAATGAGCAGTTCTTC. It is translated as CASSSKGLPSYNEQFF.

At least ten counts were recorded for this clonotype. This chain links TRBV10-3 with TRBJ1-2; 7 bases fit TRBD1. The CDR3 spans 14 residues. Germline V gives CDR1 ENHRY, CDR2 SYGVKD. J lost 4 bases, V lost 3 bases, and 5 bases had no gene match. CDR3 region: CAISEYRGGYGYTF. As DNA, the CDR3 is TGTGCCATCAGTGAATACAGGGGCGGCTATGGCTACACCTTC.

V and J are TRBV5-4 and TRBJ1-6; unclear D gene. Germline V gene sequence: CDR1 SGHNT, CDR2 YYREEE (reference sequence). The CDR3 runs to 14 residues. With 0 bases removed from V and 9 bases from J, the gap between germline ends came to 10 bases. The CDR3 DNA follows: TGTGCCAGCAGCTTGGACAAGTTTTCTTCACCCCTCCACTTT. It codes for CASSLDKFSSPLHF.

This clonotype has a handful of counts. The chain has TRBV11-2 and TRBJ1-5; D gene uncertain. The germline V and J ends were trimmed by 5 bases and 1 base, with 21 bases remaining between them. The V gene's germline CDR1 is SGHAT and CDR2 FQNNGV. CDR3 size: 18 residues. The CDR3 sequence: CASSRPWRSPKSNQPQHF. DNA of the CDR3: TGTGCCAGCAGCCGCCCATGGCGGTCGCCCAAGAGCAATCAGCCCCAGCATTTT.